This entry lists 21 T cell receptor beta chains sequenced from one sample in a study of lymphopenia after photon versus proton radiotherapy. The protocol was immunoSEQ multiplex PCR, while the TCRdb copy is restricted to in-frame clones and leaves out a portion. Altogether 25,000 to 30,000 clones are present, approximately 85% being singletons, with the ten largest covering roughly 5.2%. Source: peripheral blood, taken from a patient treated with photon-based radiotherapy. The source of these receptors is a man aged 30 to 39 with gastric cancer.

About this clone: At one end the junction does not follow the germline gene, possibly because of a read error. This CDR3 is CASSQVADLSYEQYF. The CDR3 DNA reads as TGCGCCAGCAGCCAAGTAGCGGACTTGTCCTACGAGCAGTACTTC. The genes are TRBV5-4 and TRBJ2-7; possibly TRBD2 for D (6 bases). Looked up from germline, CDR1 is SGHNT and CDR2 is YYREEE (reference sequence). The CDR3 has 15 residues.

V is TRBV7-2 and J is TRBJ1-1, with D tentatively TRBD1 (6 bases). The V gene's germline CDR1 is SGHTA and CDR2 FQGNSA. The CDR3 extends over 14 amino acids. The germline V and J ends were trimmed by 7 bases and 3 bases, with 15 bases remaining between them. DNA for the CDR3: TGTGCCAGCACTTCAGGGGAGGGTCACACTGAAGCTTTCTTT. Its translation is CASTSGEGHTEAFF. The full variable domain, its missing parts supplied by reference TRBV7-2 and TRBJ1-1, is GAGVSQSPSNKVTEKGKDVELRCDPISGHTALYWYRQSLGQGLEFLIYFQGNSAPDKSGLPSDRFSAERTGGSVSTLTIQRTQQEDSAVYLCASTSGEGHTEAFFGQGTRLTVV.

V and J are TRBV28 and TRBJ2-5; no reliable D call. Per germline, CDR1 MDHEN and CDR2 SYDVKM. This CDR3 is built from 12 residues. V lost 1 base to trimming and J lost 5 bases, with 5 bases between them. DNA for the CDR3: TGTGCCAGCAGTTTATCGTGGGAGACCCAGTACTTC. Protein: CASSLSWETQYF.

The rearrangement joins TRBV5-6 to TRBJ1-1; D gene uncertain. The germline gives CDR1 SGHDT, CDR2 YYEEEE. The germline V and J ends were trimmed by 4 bases and 0 bases, with 10 bases remaining between them. CDR3 length equals 14 residues. This chain's CDR3 is CASSLRGMNTEAFF. DNA for the CDR3: TGTGCCAGCAGCCTAAGAGGGATGAACACTGAAGCTTTCTTT. The whole variable domain, filled in from reference TRBV5-6 and TRBJ1-1, reads DAGVTQSPTHLIKTRGQQVTLRCSPKSGHDTVSWYQQALGQGPQFIFQYYEEEERQRGNFPDRFSGHQFPNYSSELNVNALLLGDSALYLCASSLRGMNTEAFFGQGTRLTVV.

This chain uses TRBV7-3 with TRBJ2-5, with 14 bases identical to TRBD2. Germline loops: CDR1 SGHTA, CDR2 FQGTGA. The CDR3 contains 17 residues. Germline trimming cut 5 bases from V and 3 bases from J; bases unmatched to any gene: 8. DNA for the CDR3: TGTGCCAGCAGCCTCGGGACTAGCGGGGGATTAAAAGAGACCCAGTACTTC. Protein sequence: CASSLGTSGGLKETQYF.

The rearrangement links TRBV20-1 to TRBJ2-5, with D unresolved. V shed 5 bases and J shed 2 bases, with 6 bases lying between them. Per the germline V gene, CDR1 is DFQATT and CDR2 is SNEGSKA (reference sequence). The length of the CDR3 is 11 residues. The CDR3 is CSALIQETQYF. The CDR3 DNA is TGCAGTGCTCTTATTCAAGAGACCCAGTACTTC.

This chain joins TRBV2 and TRBJ2-1; D gene uncertain. Trimming shortened V by 2 bases and J by 11 bases, and 7 bases separated the two germline ends. The CDR3 covers 11 residues. CDR1 is SNHLY, CDR2 FYNNEI, per germline. The CDR3 nucleotides are TGTGCCAGCAGTGAACGAATGAAGCAGTTCTTC. It encodes CASSERMKQFF.

The chain couples TRBV28 to TRBJ2-5, with D possibly being TRBD1 (6 bases). Germline-derived CDR1 and CDR2 are MDHEN and SYDVKM. V lost 4 bases and J lost 3, with 9 bases in between. The CDR3 spans 13 residues. The CDR3 bases are TGTGCCAGCAGTTCCTGGACAGAAGAGACCCAGTACTTC. It codes for CASSSWTEETQYF.

This clone was recorded once. V usage is TRBV13 and J usage is TRBJ2-2; D is unclear. The CDR3 has 13 amino acids. CDR1 is PRHDT, CDR2 FYEKMQ, per germline (reference sequence). Trimming shortened V by 8 bases and J by 1 base, and 8 bases separated the two germline ends. Here the CDR3 reads CASQEMNTGELFF. CDR3 DNA sequence: TGTGCCAGCCAGGAGATGAACACCGGGGAGCTGTTTTTT.

This rearrangement joins TRBV11-2 to TRBJ2-3; 7 nucleotides line up with TRBD2. The CDR3 length is 18 residues. Trimming took 2 bases from V and 0 from J; bases not matched to a gene: 11. CDR1 SGHAT and CDR2 FQNNGV come from the germline V gene. The CDR3 loop reads CASSLPTLGRLSTDTQYF. The DNA of the CDR3 is TGTGCCAGCAGCTTACCCACACTCGGGAGGCTAAGCACAGATACGCAGTATTTT.

This clone appeared a few times. This chain links TRBV19 with TRBJ2-3; TRBD2 matches at 12 bases. Trimming took 8 bases from V and 4 from J; bases not matched to a gene: 4. Germline loops: CDR1 LNHDA, CDR2 SQIVND (reference sequence). CDR3 length equals 14 residues. The CDR3 sequence is CASGTSGGPDTQYF. CDR3 sequence (DNA): TGTGCCAGTGGTACTAGCGGGGGGCCAGATACGCAGTATTTT.

The chain uses TRBV28 and TRBJ1-1; D is ambiguous. CDR3 length: 13 residues. V lost 7 bases to trimming and J lost 7 bases, with 16 bases between them. Germline CDR1 MDHEN, CDR2 SYDVKM. CDR3 residues: CASIPGQGYEAFF. In DNA form, the CDR3 reads TGTGCCAGCATCCCGGGCCAAGGTTATGAAGCTTTCTTT.

This chain connects TRBV13 to TRBJ2-7; D possibly corresponds to TRBD2 (6 bases). This CDR3 contains 15 residues. Trimming took 4 bases from V and 5 from J, leaving 18 bases between them. From germline, CDR1 is PRHDT and CDR2 FYEKMQ (reference sequence). CDR3 residues: CASSWDSQDAHEQYF. The DNA for the CDR3 is TGTGCCAGCAGCTGGGACTCCCAGGACGCCCACGAGCAGTACTTC.

The DNA for the CDR3 is TGTGCCAGCAGTTTTCGGATTGGGACTAGCGGTAGGAATGAGCAGTTCTTC. This encodes CASSFRIGTSGRNEQFF. This rearrangement joins TRBV28 to TRBJ2-1, with 11 bases fitting TRBD2. The germline gives CDR1 MDHEN, CDR2 SYDVKM. The trim removed 3 bases at V and 7 bases at J, leaving 11 bases unmatched. This CDR3 contains 17 residues.

V and J are TRBV13 and TRBJ1-3; 9 nucleotides line up with TRBD1. CDR3 length: 17 amino acids. In germline, CDR1 is PRHDT, CDR2 FYEKMQ (reference sequence). After removal of 6 bases from V and 3 bases from J, the junction contained 12 bases not matched to a gene. CDR3 nucleotides: TGTGCCAGCAGTTTTACTACAGGGGGCATCAGTGGAAACACCATATATTTT. Translating it yields CASSFTTGGISGNTIYF.

The chain uses TRBV7-9 and TRBJ1-6, with 7 bases matching TRBD1. V was clipped by 7 bases and J by 9 bases; unmatched bases: 6. This CDR3 has 13 amino acids. CDR1 is SEHNR, CDR2 FQNEAQ, per germline (reference sequence). The CDR3: CASNRGQASPLHF. CDR3 bases: TGTGCCAGCAACAGGGGACAAGCTTCACCCCTCCACTTT.

This chain uses TRBV5-1 with TRBJ1-2; 7 bases map to TRBD1. Germline assignment: CDR1 SGHRS and CDR2 YFSETQ. This CDR3 has 15 amino acids. V was pared by 4 bases and J by 0 bases, with 6 bases of the junction left unmatched. The DNA for the CDR3 is TGCGCCAGCAGCATTGGGACAGAGCCTAACTATGGCTACACCTTC. Translating it yields CASSIGTEPNYGYTF. The full variable domain, rest sourced from reference TRBV5-1 and TRBJ1-2, is KAGVTQTPRYLIKTRGQQVTLSCSPISGHRSVSWYQQTPGQGLQFLFEYFSETQRNKGNFPGRFSGRQFSNSRSEMNVSTLELGDSALYLCASSIGTEPNYGYTFGSGTRLTVV.

This clone came up a few times. This chain uses TRBV7-9 with TRBJ1-3, with D unresolved. V was shortened by 1 base and J by 2 bases, with 15 bases between the two germline ends. Germline V gene data show CDR1 as SEHNR and CDR2 as FQNEAQ (reference sequence). The CDR3 is made up of 17 amino acids. The CDR3 protein is CASSLGGGRGTGNTIYF. CDR3 nucleotide sequence: TGTGCCAGCAGCTTAGGGGGAGGACGGGGAACTGGAAACACCATATATTTT. Complete variable domain (other parts from reference TRBV7-9 and TRBJ1-3): DTGVSQNPRHKITKRGQNVTFRCDPISEHNRLYWYRQTLGQGPEFLTYFQNEAQLEKSRLLSDRFSAERPKGSFSTLEIQRTEQGDSAMYLCASSLGGGRGTGNTIYFGEGSWLTVV.

This rearrangement joins TRBV9 to TRBJ1-1; D gene uncertain. The CDR3 totals 14 residues. Germline V gene data show CDR1 as SGDLS and CDR2 as YYNGEE. The ends were cut back, 0 bases at V and 4 bases at J, with 10 bases in the middle. CDR3 residues: CASSVGEGFTEAFF. CDR3 DNA: TGTGCCAGCAGCGTAGGAGAGGGATTCACTGAAGCTTTCTTT. The whole variable domain, remainder taken from reference TRBV9 and TRBJ1-1, is DSGVTQTPKHLITATGQRVTLRCSPRSGDLSVYWYQQSLDQGLQFLIQYYNGEERAKGNILERFSAQQFPDLHSELNLSSLELGDSALYFCASSVGEGFTEAFFGQGTRLTVV.

This CDR3 reads CASSDFGNNQPQHF. In DNA form, the CDR3 reads TGTGCCAGCAGTGATTTTGGTAACAATCAGCCCCAGCATTTT. The genes are TRBV6-1 and TRBJ1-5; D uncertain. Trimming took 3 bases from V and 3 from J, leaving 9 bases between them. The CDR3 loop spans 14 amino acids. Germline-derived CDR1 and CDR2 are MNHNS and SASEGT.

The chain recombines TRBV6-1 with TRBJ2-5; D is unclear. The length of the CDR3 is 13 residues. Trimming took off 3 bases at V and 0 bases at J, with 5 bases between the two ends. The germline V gene encodes CDR1 MNHNS and CDR2 SASEGT. In DNA form, the CDR3 reads TGTGCCAGCAGTGACACCTACCAAGAGACCCAGTACTTC. Amino acid sequence: CASSDTYQETQYF.